These 10 T cell receptor beta chains originate from one sample sequenced in a study of T cells in Graves' hyperthyroidism and ophthalmopathy. Authors of the study amplified TCR beta CDR3 regions from RNA transcripts. When the TCR CDR3 underwent first-round RT-PCR, the HTBI primer set was used. MiXCR, applied by TCRdb to the multiplex PCR reads, yields one record per CDR3 protein. The data show over 150,000 distinct CDR3 sequences, with about 17% seen just once and roughly 28% held by the top ten. The sample taken for sequencing was blood. Receptors originate from a woman between 45 and 60 years old with Graves' hyperthyroidism.

At least ten counts were recorded for this clonotype. The chain recombines TRBV10-3 with TRBJ2-3, with D uncertain. The CDR3 sequence is 11 residues long. With 3 bases removed from V and 3 bases from J, the gap between germline ends came to 1 base. Germline V gene sequence: CDR1 ENHRY, CDR2 SYGVKD. The CDR3 spells CAISDTDTQYF. As DNA, the CDR3 is TGTGCCATCAGTGATACAGATACGCAGTATTTT.

Many counts were recorded for this clonotype. The chain carries TRBV25-1 and TRBJ2-1; TRBD1 is a possible D gene (5 bases). The CDR3 contains 14 residues. The ends were cut back, 4 bases at V and 1 base at J, with 8 bases in the middle. CDR1 and CDR2 from the germline V gene are MGHDK and SYGVNS. The CDR3 reads CASSAQESYNEQFF. The CDR3 bases are TGTGCCAGCAGTGCACAGGAGTCCTACAATGAGCAGTTCTTC.

V usage is TRBV7-9 and J usage is TRBJ2-1; D possibly corresponds to TRBD2 (7 bases). The CDR3 spans 15 residues. With 1 base removed from V and 8 bases from J, the gap between germline ends came to 15 bases. Looked up from germline, CDR1 is SEHNR and CDR2 is FQNEAQ (reference sequence). The CDR3 protein is CASSLVGGAGDEQFF. For the CDR3, the DNA is TGTGCCAGCAGCTTAGTGGGGGGGGCCGGTGATGAGCAGTTCTTC.

This clonotype was found a few times. In DNA, the CDR3 is TGTGCCAGCAGCTTAGGGTGGGGGACACCTTCCTACGAGCAGTACTTC. It yields the protein CASSLGWGTPSYEQYF. V and J are TRBV7-2 and TRBJ2-7, with D perhaps matching TRBD1 (6 bases). Germline CDR1 SGHTA, CDR2 FQGNSA. The CDR3 runs 16 residues. V lost 1 base and J 1 base, leaving 14 bases between the germline ends. The full variable domain, with the rest looked up from reference TRBV7-2 and TRBJ2-7, is GAGVSQSPSNKVTEKGKDVELRCDPISGHTALYWYRQSLGQGLEFLIYFQGNSAPDKSGLPSDRFSAERTGGSVSTLTIQRTQQEDSAVYLCASSLGWGTPSYEQYFGPGTRLTVT.

The chain has TRBV5-1 and TRBJ1-2, with D uncertain. Germline V gene sequence: CDR1 SGHRS, CDR2 YFSETQ. Trimming removed 4 bases at V and 8 bases at J, with 15 bases between. The CDR3 covers 13 residues. This chain's CDR3 is CASSPQVAEGYTF. For the CDR3, the DNA is TGCGCCAGCAGCCCGCAGGTGGCGGAAGGCTACACCTTC.

This clonotype was picked up many times. V usage is TRBV11-2 and J usage is TRBJ2-7, with D hard to call. Germline V lookup: CDR1 SGHAT, CDR2 FQNNGV. V gave up 6 bases and J gave up 0 bases, with 12 bases separating them. The CDR3 loop spans 14 amino acids. The CDR3 DNA follows: TGTGCCAGCAGGCTGGGATTCAGCTCCTACGAGCAGTACTTC. Translating it yields CASRLGFSSYEQYF.

This clonotype was observed many times. The chain uses TRBV12-3 or TRBV12-4 and TRBJ2-7, with a possible D match to TRBD1 (6 bases). This CDR3 spans 15 amino acids. V was shortened by 6 bases and J by 0 bases, with 15 bases between the two germline ends. The CDR3 DNA follows: TGTGCCAGCAGCTTGTGGCAGGGGACCTCCTACGAGCAGTACTTC. It yields the protein CASSLWQGTSYEQYF.

This clonotype was seen at least ten times. V is TRBV6-1 and J is TRBJ1-1, with TRBD1 matching over 10 bases. The CDR3 extends over 13 amino acids. Germline V gives CDR1 MNHNS, CDR2 SASEGT. V was pared by 5 bases and J by 5 bases, with 2 bases of the junction left unmatched. The CDR3 DNA reads as TGTGCCAGCAGTCGGGACAGGGGTACTGAAGCTTTCTTT. Translation gives CASSRDRGTEAFF.

The sample holds many counts of this clonotype. This chain links TRBV24-1 with TRBJ2-3; 7 positions match TRBD1. The CDR3 covers 16 residues. V lost 2 bases and J lost 0; bases outside the gene matches: 4. The germline V gene encodes CDR1 KGHDR and CDR2 SFDVKD. CDR3 sequence: CATSDYGDRSTDTQYF. The CDR3 nucleotides read TGTGCCACCAGTGATTACGGGGACAGAAGCACAGATACGCAGTATTTT.

About this clonotype: This may stem from a read error, because a much larger clone lies one nucleotide away. The chain employs TRBV28 and TRBJ2-3; TRBD2 aligns across 15 bases. Germline lookup yields CDR1 MDHEN and CDR2 SYDVKM. The CDR3 loop spans 16 amino acids. J lost 9 bases, V lost 11 bases, and 15 bases had no gene match. The CDR3 DNA follows: TGTGCCGGCTCCCCCGGACTAGCGGGGGGGTGGGGCACGCAGTATTTT. It specifies CAGSPGLAGGWGTQYF.